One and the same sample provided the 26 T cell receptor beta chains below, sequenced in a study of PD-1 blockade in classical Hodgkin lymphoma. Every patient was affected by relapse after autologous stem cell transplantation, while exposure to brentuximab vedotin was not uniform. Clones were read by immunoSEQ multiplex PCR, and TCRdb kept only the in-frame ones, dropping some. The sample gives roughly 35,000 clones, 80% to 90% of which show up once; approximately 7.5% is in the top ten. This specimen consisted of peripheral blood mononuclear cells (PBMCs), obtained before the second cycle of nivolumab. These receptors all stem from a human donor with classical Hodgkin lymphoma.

In nucleotides, the CDR3 is TGTGCCAGTAGTATAGGTAGTACCTACGAGCAGTACTTC. It translates to CASSIGSTYEQYF. The chain recombines TRBV19 with TRBJ2-7; no clear D gene. Germline V gene data show CDR1 as LNHDA and CDR2 as SQIVND (reference sequence). The V end lost 1 base, the J end lost 2 bases, and 6 bases lay between the germline ends. CDR3 size: 13 residues.

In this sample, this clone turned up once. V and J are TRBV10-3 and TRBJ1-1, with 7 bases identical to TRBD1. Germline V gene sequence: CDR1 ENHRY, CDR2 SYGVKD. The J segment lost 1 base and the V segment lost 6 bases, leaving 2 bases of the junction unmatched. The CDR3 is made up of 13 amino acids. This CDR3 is CAIRRTGNTEAFF. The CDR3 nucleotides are TGTGCCATCAGAAGGACAGGGAACACTGAAGCTTTCTTT.

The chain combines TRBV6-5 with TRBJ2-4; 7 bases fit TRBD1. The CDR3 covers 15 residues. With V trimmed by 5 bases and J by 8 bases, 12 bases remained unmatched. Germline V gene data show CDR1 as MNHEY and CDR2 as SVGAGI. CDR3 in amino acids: CASSQTGQVVDIQYF. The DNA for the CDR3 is TGTGCCAGCAGTCAGACAGGGCAGGTTGTAGACATTCAGTACTTC.

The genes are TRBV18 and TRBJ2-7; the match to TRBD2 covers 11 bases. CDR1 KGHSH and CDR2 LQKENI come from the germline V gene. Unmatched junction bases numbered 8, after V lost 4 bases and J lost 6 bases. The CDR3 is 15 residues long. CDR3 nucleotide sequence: TGTGCCAGCTCACTCTTACTAGCGGGAGTTCGCGAGCAGTACTTC. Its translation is CASSLLLAGVREQYF.

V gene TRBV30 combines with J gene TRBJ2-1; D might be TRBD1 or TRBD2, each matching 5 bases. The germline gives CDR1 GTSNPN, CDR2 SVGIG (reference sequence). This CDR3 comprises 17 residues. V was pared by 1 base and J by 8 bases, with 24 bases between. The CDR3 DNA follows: TGTGCCTGGAGTGGAGGGGATGCTGGGCTACTAGGGTATGAGCAGTTCTTC. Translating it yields CAWSGGDAGLLGYEQFF.

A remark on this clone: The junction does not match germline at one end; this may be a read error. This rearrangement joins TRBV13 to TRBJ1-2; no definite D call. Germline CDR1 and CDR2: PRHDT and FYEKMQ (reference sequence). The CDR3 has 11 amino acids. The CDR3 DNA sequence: TGTGCCAGCAGTTTGGACCGACGGGCGTTCTTC. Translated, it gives CASSLDRRAFF. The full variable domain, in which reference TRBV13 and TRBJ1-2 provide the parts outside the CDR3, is AAGVIQSPRHLIKEKRETATLKCYPIPRHDTVYWYQQGPGQDPQFLISFYEKMQSDKGSIPDRFSAQQFSDYHSELNMSSLELGDSALYFCASSLDRRAFFGSGTRLTVV.

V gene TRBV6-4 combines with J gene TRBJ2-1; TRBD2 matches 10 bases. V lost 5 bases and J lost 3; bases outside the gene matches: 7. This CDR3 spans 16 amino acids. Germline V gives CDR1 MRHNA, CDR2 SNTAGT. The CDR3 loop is CASSLLAGAFYNEQFF. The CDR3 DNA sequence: TGTGCCAGCAGTTTGCTAGCGGGGGCCTTCTACAATGAGCAGTTCTTC.

Here the CDR3 DNA reads TGTGCCAGCAGCTGGCGACCGGGGACGGGAACTCAAGAGACCCAGTACTTC. Encoded protein: CASSWRPGTGTQETQYF. The chain is built from TRBV11-2 and TRBJ2-5, with D perhaps given as TRBD1 or TRBD2 (5 bases each). In germline, CDR1 is SGHAT, CDR2 FQNNGV. V gave up 4 bases and J gave up 2 bases, with 20 bases separating them. This CDR3 has 17 amino acids.

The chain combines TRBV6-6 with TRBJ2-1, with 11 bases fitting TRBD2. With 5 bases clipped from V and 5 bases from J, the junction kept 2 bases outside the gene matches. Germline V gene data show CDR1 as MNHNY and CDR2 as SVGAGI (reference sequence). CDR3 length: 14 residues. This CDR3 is CASSTSGGNNEQFF. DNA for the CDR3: TGTGCCAGCAGTACTAGCGGGGGAAACAATGAGCAGTTCTTC.

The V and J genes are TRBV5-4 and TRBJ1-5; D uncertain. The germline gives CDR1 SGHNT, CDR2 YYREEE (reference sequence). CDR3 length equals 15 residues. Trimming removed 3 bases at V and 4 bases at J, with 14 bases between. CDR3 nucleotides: TGTGCCAGCAGCTCGGACCCGGGCGGGAATCAGCCCCAGCATTTT. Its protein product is CASSSDPGGNQPQHF.

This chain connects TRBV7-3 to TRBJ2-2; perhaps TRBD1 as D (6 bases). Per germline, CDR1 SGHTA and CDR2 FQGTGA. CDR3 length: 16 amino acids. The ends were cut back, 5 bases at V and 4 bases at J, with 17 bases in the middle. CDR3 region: CASSPNRAGSTGELFF. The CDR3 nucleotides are TGTGCCAGCAGCCCAAACAGGGCTGGTAGCACCGGGGAGCTGTTTTTT.

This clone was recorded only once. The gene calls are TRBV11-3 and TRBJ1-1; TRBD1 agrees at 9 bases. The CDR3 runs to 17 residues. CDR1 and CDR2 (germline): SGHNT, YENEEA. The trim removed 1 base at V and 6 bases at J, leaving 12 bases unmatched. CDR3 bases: TGTGCCAGCAGCTTAGTCCTTATTCGGGACAGGGTCCCTGAAGCTTTCTTT. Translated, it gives CASSLVLIRDRVPEAFF.

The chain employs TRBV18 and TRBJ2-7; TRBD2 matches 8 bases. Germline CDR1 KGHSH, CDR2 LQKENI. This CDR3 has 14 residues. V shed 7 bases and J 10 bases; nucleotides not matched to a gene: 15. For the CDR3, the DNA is TGTGCCAGCTTTGGGTACGTGGCGGGAGGTATCCAGTACTTC. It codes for CASFGYVAGGIQYF.

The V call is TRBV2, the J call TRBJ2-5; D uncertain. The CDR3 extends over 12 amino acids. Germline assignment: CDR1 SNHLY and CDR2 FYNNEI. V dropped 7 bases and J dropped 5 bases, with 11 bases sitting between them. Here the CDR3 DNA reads TGTGCCAGCAAAAGAAGGATGGAGACCCAGTACTTC. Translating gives CASKRRMETQYF.

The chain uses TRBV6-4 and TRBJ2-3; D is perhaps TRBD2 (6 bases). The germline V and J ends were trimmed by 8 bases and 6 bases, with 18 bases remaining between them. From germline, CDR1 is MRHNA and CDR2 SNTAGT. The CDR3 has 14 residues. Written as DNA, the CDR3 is TGTGCCAGCGCGCCTGAAATTGGGAGGGATACGCAGTATTTT. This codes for CASAPEIGRDTQYF.

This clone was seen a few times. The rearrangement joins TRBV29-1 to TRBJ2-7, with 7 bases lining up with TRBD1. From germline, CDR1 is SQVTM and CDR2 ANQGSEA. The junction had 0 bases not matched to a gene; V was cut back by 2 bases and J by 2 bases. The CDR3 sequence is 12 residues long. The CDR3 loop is CSVEQGAYEQYF. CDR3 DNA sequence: TGCAGCGTTGAACAGGGGGCCTACGAGCAGTACTTC.

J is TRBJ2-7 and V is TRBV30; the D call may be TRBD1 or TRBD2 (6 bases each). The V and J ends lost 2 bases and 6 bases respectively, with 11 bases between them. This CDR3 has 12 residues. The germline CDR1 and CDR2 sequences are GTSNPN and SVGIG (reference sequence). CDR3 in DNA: TGTGCCTGGAGTTCCAGGGGAGGCGAGCAGTACTTC. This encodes CAWSSRGGEQYF.

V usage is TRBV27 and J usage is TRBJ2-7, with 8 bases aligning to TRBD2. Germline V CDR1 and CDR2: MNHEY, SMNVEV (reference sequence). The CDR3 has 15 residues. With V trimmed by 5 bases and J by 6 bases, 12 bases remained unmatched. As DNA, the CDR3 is TGTGCCAGCAGTCAGGGACTAGTCAGGTGGGGCGAGCAGTACTTC. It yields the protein CASSQGLVRWGEQYF.

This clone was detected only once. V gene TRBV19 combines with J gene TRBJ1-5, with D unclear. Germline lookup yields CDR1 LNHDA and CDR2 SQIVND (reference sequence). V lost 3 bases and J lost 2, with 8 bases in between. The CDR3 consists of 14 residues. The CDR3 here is CASSIMGGNQPQHF. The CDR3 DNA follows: TGTGCCAGTAGTATTATGGGTGGCAATCAGCCCCAGCATTTT.

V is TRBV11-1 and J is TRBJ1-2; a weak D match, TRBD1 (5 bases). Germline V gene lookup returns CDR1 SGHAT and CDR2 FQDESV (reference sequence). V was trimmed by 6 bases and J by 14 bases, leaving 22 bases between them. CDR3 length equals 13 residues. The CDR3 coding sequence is TGTGCCAGCAGTCTAGACCGGGGAGGGGCCGGGACCTTC. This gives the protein CASSLDRGGAGTF.

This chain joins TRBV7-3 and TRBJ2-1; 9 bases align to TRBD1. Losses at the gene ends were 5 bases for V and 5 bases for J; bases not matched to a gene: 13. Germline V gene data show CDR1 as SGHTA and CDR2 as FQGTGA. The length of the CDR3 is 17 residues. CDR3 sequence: CASSPRDREGGNNEQFF. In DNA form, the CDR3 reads TGTGCCAGCAGCCCCAGGGACAGGGAAGGGGGTAACAATGAGCAGTTCTTC.

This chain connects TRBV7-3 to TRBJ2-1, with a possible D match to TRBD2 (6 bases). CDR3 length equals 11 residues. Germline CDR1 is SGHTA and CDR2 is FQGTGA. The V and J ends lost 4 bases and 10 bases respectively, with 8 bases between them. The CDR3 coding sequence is TGTGCCAGCAGCTCCACTAGCGAGCAGTTCTTC. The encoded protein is CASSSTSEQFF.

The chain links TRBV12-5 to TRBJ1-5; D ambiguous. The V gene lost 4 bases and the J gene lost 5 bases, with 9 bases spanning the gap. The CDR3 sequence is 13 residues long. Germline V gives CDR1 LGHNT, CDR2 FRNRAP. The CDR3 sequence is CASGSNPDQPQHF. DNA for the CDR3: TGTGCTAGTGGTTCCAACCCAGATCAGCCCCAGCATTTT.

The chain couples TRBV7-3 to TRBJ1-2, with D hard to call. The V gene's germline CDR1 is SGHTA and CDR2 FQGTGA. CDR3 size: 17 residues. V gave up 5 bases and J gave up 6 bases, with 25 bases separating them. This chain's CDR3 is CASSLYPMEGAIHGYTF. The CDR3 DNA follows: TGTGCCAGCAGCCTATACCCCATGGAGGGCGCGATCCATGGCTACACCTTC.

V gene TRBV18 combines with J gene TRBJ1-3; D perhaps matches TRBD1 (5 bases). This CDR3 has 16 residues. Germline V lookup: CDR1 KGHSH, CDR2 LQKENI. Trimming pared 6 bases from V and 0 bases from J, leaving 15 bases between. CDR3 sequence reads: CASSPTGTRSGNTIYF. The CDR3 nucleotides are TGTGCCAGCTCGCCGACGGGGACCCGCTCTGGAAACACCATATATTTT.

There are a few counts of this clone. CDR3 sequence (DNA): TGTGCCAGCAGTTCCCAAAATCAGCCCCAGCATTTT. It yields the protein CASSSQNQPQHF. This chain joins TRBV28 and TRBJ1-5; no reliable D call. V was cut by 4 bases and J by 4 bases, with 5 bases left in between. Germline V gives CDR1 MDHEN, CDR2 SYDVKM. This CDR3 has 12 amino acids.